This T cell receptor (beta chain) originates from a study of metastatic and nonmetastatic thyroid tumors. Study-level background: Repertoires from blood and tumor or nodule tissue of malignant and benign thyroid patients were compared. Study-wide findings and caveats: TCR beta diversity was reportedly significantly higher in malignant thyroid tumors than benign nodules, in blood and tumor.

With MiXCR, TCRdb reprocessed the PCR reads. Of around 15,000 clones listed, around 25% were seen once; the top ten hold about 12%. No patient received treatment before thyroid surgery. The sample holds many counts of this clone. What it recognizes is unknown. Germline V gene data show CDR1 as SGHTA and CDR2 as FQGTGA. V was trimmed by 6 bases and J by 5 bases, leaving 16 bases between them. The CDR3 consists of 14 residues. The clonotype comes from a female donor with papillary thyroid cancer or a benign thyroid nodule (not recorded which). Some clones in this sample may be carry-over from other donors' samples. Sequenced material: tumor tissue. V is TRBV7-3 and J is TRBJ2-5, with D tentatively TRBD1 or TRBD2 (5 bases each). The CDR3 sequence is CASSRGASGETQYF. CDR3 nucleotides: TGTGCCAGCAGTCGAGGGGCGTCAGGGGAGACCCAGTACTTC.